The clone carrying this TCR beta chain was picked up one time. Produced via immunoSEQ multiplex PCR; TCRdb's table is partial and in-frame only. The table has around 100,000 clones, approximately 84% seen once; the top ten hold under 10%. This CDR3 comprises 13 residues. CDR1 is SGHAT, CDR2 FQNNGV, per germline. Trimming took 1 base from V and 8 from J, leaving 11 bases between them. This sample is part of a study of T cell responses to AZD1222 COVID-19 vaccine. The rearrangement uses TRBV11-2 and TRBJ1-2; a possible D gene is TRBD1 (6 bases). The clonotype originates from an adult in good health. This material consisted of peripheral blood, taken on day 0 of AZD1222 vaccination. This chain's CDR3 is CASSLAGAGGYTF. CDR3 DNA: TGTGCCAGCAGCTTAGCGGGGGCTGGGGGCTACACCTTC.